A single sample is the source of the 27 T cell receptor beta chains below, sequenced in a study of cytotoxic CD8 clonotypes in ibrutinib-treated CLL listed by TCRdb under 2021. Libraries were made using the immunoSEQ multiplex PCR assay. The immuneACCESS repertoire file appears here via TCRdb, limited to in-frame rearrangements. These files lack a portion of the clones; in checked studies, under half of the deficit traces to unresolved V genes, and the cause of the others is not known. This sample is represented by 140,000 to 150,000 clones; more than 75% of them were singletons. The ten biggest clones cover 5% to 5.5% of the sample. This specimen's time point label, interpreted: around 25 months on ibrutinib. This specimen was PBMCs, taken after 24 months of ibrutinib treatment. The source is a human donor with chronic lymphocytic leukemia.

This clone was counted at least ten times. V gene TRBV10-3 combines with J gene TRBJ2-2, with D unclear. In germline, CDR1 is ENHRY, CDR2 SYGVKD. CDR3 length: 15 amino acids. V gave up 10 bases and J gave up 0 bases, with 15 bases separating them. Here the CDR3 DNA reads TGTGCCAGCCATGGGCAGGCCACGAACACCGGGGAGCTGTTTTTT. Protein sequence: CASHGQATNTGELFF.

With respect to this clone: Other DNA sequences in this specimen translate into the identical CDR3. The chain joins TRBV30 to TRBJ2-5; the D gene could be TRBD1 or TRBD2 (5 bases each). Trimming removed 1 base from V and 5 bases from J, with 5 bases in between. CDR3 length: 11 residues. CDR1 and CDR2 (germline): GTSNPN, SVGIG (reference sequence). CDR3 loop: CAWSGGETQYF. The CDR3 region has the DNA TGTGCCTGGAGTGGGGGGGAGACCCAGTACTTC.

This chain connects TRBV7-2 to TRBJ1-2, with TRBD1 matching 8 bases. The CDR3 length is 14 residues. V lost 5 bases to trimming and J lost 5 bases; unmatched junction nucleotides: 7. Germline V lookup: CDR1 SGHTA, CDR2 FQGNSA. CDR3 in DNA: TGTGCCAGCAGCCACCCTCGGGACAGGTATGGCTACACCTTC. Amino acids: CASSHPRDRYGYTF.

The chain is built from TRBV7-7 and TRBJ2-1; 10 positions agree with TRBD2. CDR3 length: 18 residues. Trimming cost V 7 bases and J 6 bases; bases outside gene matches: 18. The V gene's germline CDR1 is SSHAT and CDR2 FNYEAQ (reference sequence). The CDR3 sequence is CASTHGTGRPSGSNEQFF. In DNA form, the CDR3 reads TGTGCCAGCACCCACGGGACAGGTCGGCCTAGCGGGAGCAATGAGCAGTTCTTC.

This clone was counted between two and nine times. This chain joins TRBV29-1 and TRBJ1-4, with D possibly matching TRBD1 (5 bases). The V gene lost 6 bases and the J gene lost 8 bases, with 10 bases spanning the gap. Germline-derived CDR1 and CDR2 are SQVTM and ANQGSEA. The CDR3 is made up of 11 amino acids. The DNA of the CDR3 is TGCAGCGTAACAGCAGGGGAAAAACTGTTTTTT. It yields the protein CSVTAGEKLFF.

The DNA of the CDR3 is TGTGCCAGCAGCTTCCTCGAGAACACTGAAGCTTTCTTT. Its protein product is CASSFLENTEAFF. The V gene is TRBV11-2, the J gene TRBJ1-1; no firm D call. Germline CDR1 and CDR2: SGHAT and FQNNGV. The CDR3 contains 13 residues. The germline V and J ends were trimmed by 3 bases and 1 base, with 6 bases remaining between them.

The chain joins TRBV6-5 to TRBJ1-3; no reliable D call. Per the germline V gene, CDR1 is MNHEY and CDR2 is SVGAGI. The ends were cut back, 8 bases at V and 2 bases at J, with 16 bases in the middle. CDR3 size: 15 residues. CDR3 residues: CASGRVGFAGNTIYF. In nucleotides, the CDR3 is TGTGCCAGCGGGAGGGTGGGTTTCGCTGGAAACACCATATATTTT.

This clone turned up a few times. CDR3 sequence reads: CASSLAPGQGGTGELFF. The CDR3 DNA reads TGTGCCAGCAGCTTAGCACCGGGACAGGGGGGAACTGGGGAGCTGTTTTTT. The chain recombines TRBV11-3 with TRBJ2-2, with 11 bases matching TRBD1. V was pared by 1 base and J by 8 bases, with 9 bases of the junction left unmatched. The germline V gene has CDR1 SGHNT and CDR2 YENEEA. The CDR3 is 17 amino acids. The whole variable domain, filled in from reference TRBV11-3 and TRBJ2-2, reads EAGVVQSPRYKIIEKKQPVAFWCNPISGHNTLYWYLQNLGQGPELLIRYENEEAVDDSQLPKDRFSAERLKGVDSTLKIQPAELGDSAVYLCASSLAPGQGGTGELFFGEGSRLTVL.

The genes are TRBV7-2 and TRBJ2-2, with D hard to call. The CDR3 extends over 12 amino acids. Trimming cost V 5 bases and J 2 bases, with 3 bases left between them. In germline, CDR1 is SGHTA, CDR2 FQGNSA. The CDR3, as DNA: TGTGCCAGCAGCGATAACACCGGGGAGCTGTTTTTT. Amino acid sequence: CASSDNTGELFF.

This chain joins TRBV28 and TRBJ2-2; 7 bases agree with TRBD1. CDR3 size: 16 residues. The ends lost 7 bases at V and 3 bases at J; junction bases unmatched: 11. The germline gives CDR1 MDHEN, CDR2 SYDVKM. This CDR3 is CASTPQGLGDTGELFF. The CDR3 coding sequence is TGTGCCAGCACCCCACAGGGGCTGGGGGACACCGGGGAGCTGTTTTTT.

This clone has more than one count but fewer than ten. This chain links TRBV5-1 with TRBJ2-2, with unresolved D. Per the germline V gene, CDR1 is SGHRS and CDR2 is YFSETQ. V gave up 2 bases and J gave up 6 bases, with 14 bases separating them. The CDR3 extends over 15 amino acids. The DNA of the CDR3 is TGCGCCAGCAGCTTTTCGTTAGTTGGAGCCGGGGAGCTGTTTTTT. Translating it yields CASSFSLVGAGELFF.

The V call is TRBV11-3, the J call TRBJ2-3; a weak D match, TRBD1 (7 bases). CDR1 and CDR2 from the germline V gene are SGHNT and YENEEA. CDR3 length: 15 residues. Trimming removed 5 bases from V and 0 bases from J, with 12 bases in between. CDR3 nucleotide sequence: TGTGCCAGCAGCCCCAGGGGGGCGAGCACAGATACGCAGTATTTT. Protein: CASSPRGASTDTQYF. Full variable domain (missing parts from reference TRBV11-3 and TRBJ2-3): EAGVVQSPRYKIIEKKQPVAFWCNPISGHNTLYWYLQNLGQGPELLIRYENEEAVDDSQLPKDRFSAERLKGVDSTLKIQPAELGDSAVYLCASSPRGASTDTQYFGPGTRLTVL.

The chain uses TRBV7-9 and TRBJ1-1; D not resolved. CDR1 is SEHNR and CDR2 is FQNEAQ in the germline V gene (reference sequence). The length of the CDR3 is 13 residues. The V gene lost 5 bases and the J gene lost 0 bases, with 7 bases spanning the gap. The CDR3 spells CASSRVLNTEAFF. In DNA, the CDR3 is TGTGCCAGCAGCCGGGTCCTGAACACTGAAGCTTTCTTT. Filled out from reference TRBV7-9 and TRBJ1-1, the complete variable domain reads DTGVSQNPRHKITKRGQNVTFRCDPISEHNRLYWYRQTLGQGPEFLTYFQNEAQLEKSRLLSDRFSAERPKGSFSTLEIQRTEQGDSAMYLCASSRVLNTEAFFGQGTRLTVV.

CDR3 amino acids: CASSFTENTEAFF. As DNA, the CDR3 is TGTGCCAGCAGCTTTACGGAGAACACTGAAGCTTTCTTT. The gene calls are TRBV7-8 and TRBJ1-1; D gene unclear. The germline gives CDR1 SGHVS, CDR2 FQNEAQ. This CDR3 contains 13 residues. V was clipped by 3 bases and J by 1 base, with 6 bases between them.

This chain uses TRBV28 with TRBJ1-6, with D possibly TRBD1 on 5 matching bases. This CDR3 comprises 12 residues. V shed 2 bases and J shed 12 bases, with 8 bases lying between them. CDR1 and CDR2 (germline): MDHEN, SYDVKM. Written as DNA, the CDR3 is TGTGCCAGCAGTTTACCGGGGGAACCCCTCCACTTT. Its protein product is CASSLPGEPLHF.

The V call is TRBV6-5, the J call TRBJ1-4; D is unclear. V was cut by 6 bases and J by 0 bases, with 11 bases left in between. The germline gives CDR1 MNHEY, CDR2 SVGAGI. This CDR3 has 15 amino acids. CDR3 loop: CASRSRRTTNEKLFF. The CDR3 DNA reads as TGTGCCAGCAGGAGCAGGCGAACAACTAATGAAAAACTGTTTTTT.

This clone was seen a single time. With a much larger clone just one base away, this may be a read error. This sequence joins TRBV9 and TRBJ2-2; weak D call: TRBD2 (6 bases). The CDR3 totals 14 residues. Germline V gene lookup returns CDR1 SGDLS and CDR2 YYNGEE. Between the trimmed V and J ends, which lost 0 bases and 3 bases, there was a span of 6 bases. This CDR3 reads CASSVGGDTGELFF. The CDR3 DNA follows: TGTGCCAGCAGCGTAGGGGGGGACACCGGGGAGCTGTTTTTT.

This clone occurred a few times. The V call is TRBV6-4, the J call TRBJ1-6; D gene ambiguous. CDR1 is MRHNA and CDR2 is SNTAGT in the germline V gene. This CDR3 comprises 13 residues. V was shortened by 6 bases and J by 8 bases, with 11 bases between the two germline ends. The CDR3 DNA reads as TGTGCCAGCAGGCGGGCCCTAGATTCACCCCTCCACTTT. This encodes CASRRALDSPLHF.

The rearrangement joins TRBV6-4 to TRBJ2-3; 11 nucleotides match TRBD1. The V gene's germline CDR1 is MRHNA and CDR2 SNTAGT. The V gene end was trimmed by 2 bases and the J gene end by 14 bases; junction bases not matched to a gene: 6. CDR3 length: 13 amino acids. CDR3 amino acids: CASSDTGQGAVYF. In nucleotides, the CDR3 is TGTGCCAGCAGTGACACCGGACAGGGGGCGGTGTATTTT.

This rearrangement joins TRBV30 to TRBJ1-2; maybe TRBD1 (5 bases). The CDR3 has 12 residues. CDR1 GTSNPN and CDR2 SVGIG come from the germline V gene (reference sequence). The ends were cut back, 3 bases at V and 4 bases at J, with 9 bases in the middle. The DNA of the CDR3 is TGTGCCTGGAGCCCCGGGGGCTATGGCTACACCTTC. As protein: CAWSPGGYGYTF.

This clone appeared a few times. The chain is built from TRBV2 and TRBJ2-7; possibly TRBD1 or TRBD2 for D (5 bases each). Trimming stripped 6 bases from V and 9 bases from J, with 21 bases between. Germline loops: CDR1 SNHLY, CDR2 FYNNEI. The CDR3 runs 14 residues. CDR3 nucleotides: TGTGCCAGCAGGAGCCCCGCCGGGGCCCTGGGGCAGTACTTC. As protein: CASRSPAGALGQYF.

This clone was counted a few times. The chain links TRBV6-6 to TRBJ2-7; the D call may be TRBD1 or TRBD2 (5 bases each). The V end was cut by 5 bases, the J end by 9 bases, with 14 bases between. This CDR3 is 12 amino acids long. Germline V gene sequence: CDR1 MNHNY, CDR2 SVGAGI (reference sequence). The CDR3: CASSEGPHGQYF. The DNA of the CDR3 is TGTGCCAGCAGTGAGGGACCCCACGGGCAGTACTTC.

This clone has a handful of counts. DNA for the CDR3: TGTGCCAGCAGCCCCCGGGCGGGAGGCGGGGAGCTGTTTTTT. Residues: CASSPRAGGGELFF. The V gene is TRBV7-8, the J gene TRBJ2-2, with 8 bases lining up with TRBD2. The CDR3 is 14 residues long. The germline gives CDR1 SGHVS, CDR2 FQNEAQ. The junction had 6 bases not matched to a gene; V was cut back by 5 bases and J by 7 bases.

The chain recombines TRBV5-1 with TRBJ2-3, with 9 bases that match TRBD1. Germline CDR1 is SGHRS and CDR2 is YFSETQ. The CDR3 spans 15 residues. V dropped 4 bases and J dropped 4; count of bases not matched to a gene: 7. The CDR3 DNA sequence: TGCGCCAGCAGCCCCGGGGACAGGGCGCCAGATACGCAGTATTTT. Translated: CASSPGDRAPDTQYF.

This clone has a count of ten or more. The V gene is TRBV11-2, the J gene TRBJ1-2; 9 bases match TRBD1. There are 14 residues in the CDR3. V shed 5 bases and J 2 bases; nucleotides not matched to a gene: 3. Germline-derived CDR1 and CDR2 are SGHAT and FQNNGV. Written as DNA, the CDR3 is TGTGCCAGCAGCGACGGACAGGGGAACTATGGCTACACCTTC. As protein: CASSDGQGNYGYTF.

The chain recombines TRBV19 with TRBJ2-7; 14 bases map to TRBD2. This CDR3 is 16 amino acids long. Trimming at V came to 0 bases and at J to 3 bases, leaving 1 base not matched to a gene. Per germline, CDR1 LNHDA and CDR2 SQIVND (reference sequence). The CDR3 bases are TGTGCCAGTAGTATAGACGGGACTAGCGGGAGCTACGAGCAGTACTTC. Its protein product is CASSIDGTSGSYEQYF.

The V and J genes are TRBV20-1 and TRBJ1-1; D may be TRBD1 (5 bases). Germline lookup yields CDR1 DFQATT and CDR2 SNEGSKA (reference sequence). The V end was cut by 0 bases, the J end by 11 bases, with 10 bases between. This CDR3 comprises 11 residues. As DNA, the CDR3 is TGCAGTGCTAGAGATAGGCGGGGGGCTTTCTTT. Translated: CSARDRRGAFF.